This T cell receptor beta chain is drawn from a study of shared clonotypes between healthy human individuals. About the research overall: A couple of female and a few male donors aged 18 to 49 were enrolled.

This clone occurred once. As yet, its antigen is unknown. Several immunoSEQ plates received, in even portions, the genomic DNA of each subset. Profiled with immunoSEQ multiplex PCR; TCRdb holds only in-frame clones, not every one. The data show approximately 530,000 clones, with 95% to 96% seen just once and approximately 0.067% held by the top ten. Broader study findings: Sampling was confined to blood; repertoires within tissues likely differ.

Specimen: naive CD4+ T cells sorted from blood. Subset noted: CD45RA+ positively selected. This sequence was found in a woman in her twenties or thirties in good health.

In DNA, the CDR3 is TGTGCCAGCAGCAGAACAGGGGGCGATCGCAATCAGCCCCAGCATTTT. This encodes CASSRTGGDRNQPQHF. This rearrangement joins TRBV21-1 to TRBJ1-5; the listed D gene, TRBD1, was not tested against the DNA. TRBV21-1 is shown as a pseudogene. CDR3 length: 16 amino acids.